The 29 T cell receptor beta chains below come from one sample, sequenced in a study of metastatic and nonmetastatic thyroid tumors. TCRdb called clones again from the PCR reads with MiXCR. The sample gives roughly 30,000 clones, about a sixth of which show up once; approximately 4.5% is in the top ten. Patients had received no treatment of any kind before thyroid surgery. What was sequenced was blood. All receptors derive from a female donor with papillary thyroid cancer or a benign thyroid nodule (not recorded which). Some clones in this sample may be carry-over from other donors' samples.

The chain recombines TRBV6-4 with TRBJ2-7, with D tentatively TRBD1 or TRBD2 (5 bases each). The CDR3 length is 15 residues. Germline CDR1 reads MRHNA; CDR2 reads SNTAGT. With 6 bases removed from V and 0 bases from J, the gap between germline ends came to 15 bases. The CDR3 spells CASSPRDGSSYEQYF. The CDR3 coding sequence is TGTGCCAGCAGCCCTCGGGACGGCAGCTCCTACGAGCAGTACTTC.

A note on this clone: A much larger clone differs by one base, so this may be a read error. The sample carries other DNA sequences with the same CDR3. The chain is built from TRBV4-2 and TRBJ2-3, with 7 bases matching TRBD1. This CDR3 has 18 amino acids. The V gene's germline CDR1 is LGHNA and CDR2 YNFKEQ. This CDR3 reads CASSRGFQDRRGTDTQYF. In DNA form, the CDR3 reads TGTGCCAGCAGCCGTGGATTCCAGGACAGGCGAGGCACAGATACACAGTATTTT.

This clone was counted only a few times. This chain joins TRBV6-2 or TRBV6-3 and TRBJ1-2; D may be TRBD1 (5 bases). The germline V and J ends were trimmed by 8 bases and 6 bases, with 19 bases remaining between them. The CDR3 sequence is 14 residues long. Germline V lookup: CDR1 MNHEY, CDR2 SVGEGT. This CDR3 is CASWYFGQGHGYTF. Here the CDR3 DNA reads TGTGCCAGCTGGTACTTCGGGCAGGGCCATGGCTACACCTTC.

There are many counts of this clone. The chain employs TRBV28 and TRBJ2-3, with 7 bases matching TRBD2. The V gene's germline CDR1 is MDHEN and CDR2 SYDVKM. V gave up 6 bases and J gave up 8 bases; unmatched junction bases: 11. CDR3 length: 14 amino acids. DNA of the CDR3: TGTGCCAGCAGCCCAGGGCGGACTAGAGTTACGCAGTATTTT. Translation gives CASSPGRTRVTQYF.

In its sample, this clone was seen a few times. The gene calls are TRBV6-1 and TRBJ2-1; TRBD2 matches 13 bases. There are 17 residues in the CDR3. Trimming took 4 bases from V and 9 from J; bases not matched to a gene: 12. CDR1 and CDR2 (germline): MNHNS, SASEGT. The CDR3 sequence is CASSGSILAGGPAEQFF. DNA for the CDR3: TGTGCCAGCAGTGGATCAATACTAGCGGGGGGGCCCGCTGAGCAGTTCTTC.

This clone was found many times. The chain recombines TRBV7-9 with TRBJ2-3; D remains unclear. CDR3 size: 13 residues. Per germline, CDR1 SEHNR and CDR2 FQNEAQ (reference sequence). The V end was cut by 3 bases, the J end by 6 bases, with 10 bases between. The CDR3 region is CASSFGIDDTQYF. The CDR3 nucleotides are TGTGCCAGCAGCTTTGGGATCGATGATACGCAGTATTTT.

The V and J genes are TRBV5-6 and TRBJ1-1; D gene uncertain. The CDR3 is 11 residues long. V lost 3 bases to trimming and J lost 7 bases, with 7 bases between them. Per germline, CDR1 SGHDT and CDR2 YYEEEE. CDR3 in DNA: TGTGCCAGCAGCTCTGACGATGAAGCTTTCTTT. This encodes CASSSDDEAFF.

This clone is medium-sized (0.01 to 0.1%). The chain links TRBV6-1 to TRBJ1-2; D gene ambiguous. V lost 7 bases to trimming and J lost 5 bases, with 14 bases between them. From germline, CDR1 is MNHNS and CDR2 SASEGT. The CDR3 runs to 13 residues. CDR3 region: CASNPRGWYGYTF. The CDR3 nucleotides read TGTGCCAGCAATCCCCGTGGTTGGTATGGCTACACCTTC.

This clone was recorded at least ten times. V and J are TRBV11-1 and TRBJ1-1; D ambiguous. The V gene's germline CDR1 is SGHAT and CDR2 FQDESV (reference sequence). Deletions cut 2 bases from V and 5 bases from J, with 9 bases between. This CDR3 region has 13 residues. The CDR3 nucleotides are TGTGCCAGCAGCTTAATGGTACAAACTGAAGCTTTCTTT. Amino acid sequence: CASSLMVQTEAFF. The full variable domain, in which reference TRBV11-1 and TRBJ1-1 provide the parts outside the CDR3, is EAEVAQSPRYKITEKSQAVAFWCDPISGHATLYWYRQILGQGPELLVQFQDESVVDDSQLPKDRFSAERLKGVDSTLKIQPAELGDSAMYLCASSLMVQTEAFFGQGTRLTVV.

This clone counts as medium-sized. V usage is TRBV10-3 and J usage is TRBJ2-7; possible D gene TRBD1, 5 bases. Trimming shortened V by 2 bases and J by 3 bases, and 5 bases separated the two germline ends. The CDR3 loop spans 12 amino acids. Germline values: CDR1 ENHRY, CDR2 SYGVKD. The CDR3 reads CAISEDSYEQYF. The CDR3 coding sequence is TGTGCCATCAGTGAGGACAGCTACGAGCAGTACTTC.

This clone was seen many times. The chain uses TRBV25-1 and TRBJ1-4; D gene ambiguous. Germline CDR1 and CDR2: MGHDK and SYGVNS. The CDR3 runs 11 residues. V was cut by 5 bases and J by 9 bases, with 7 bases left in between. CDR3 amino acids: CASSRGQKLFF. CDR3 in DNA: TGTGCCAGCAGTAGAGGGCAAAAACTGTTTTTT.

This clone was found many times. The gene calls are TRBV2 and TRBJ1-1; D remains ambiguous. CDR1 SNHLY and CDR2 FYNNEI come from the germline V gene. The CDR3 covers 15 residues. V was clipped by 6 bases and J by 4 bases, with 18 bases between them. The CDR3 coding sequence is TGTGCCAGCAGCGAGGTGGGGTTGACGGGCACTGAAGCTTTCTTT. Protein product: CASSEVGLTGTEAFF.

J is TRBJ2-1 and V is TRBV5-1; 8 bases map to TRBD1. Looked up from germline, CDR1 is SGHRS and CDR2 is YFSETQ. CDR3 length equals 14 residues. V lost 4 bases and J lost 4; bases outside the gene matches: 4. For the CDR3, the DNA is TGCGCCAGCAGCAACGGGACAGGATACAATGAGCAGTTCTTC. Amino acids: CASSNGTGYNEQFF.

This clone occurred many times. J is TRBJ1-2 and V is TRBV18; D is unclear. V was clipped by 5 bases and J by 5 bases, with 18 bases between them. Germline V gives CDR1 KGHSH, CDR2 LQKENI. This CDR3 contains 15 residues. For the CDR3, the DNA is TGTGCCAGCTCATCATCGGACCCGGTGGGGTATGGCTACACCTTC. Its translation: CASSSSDPVGYGYTF.

V usage is TRBV20-1 and J usage is TRBJ2-1; D is ambiguous. Germline-derived CDR1 and CDR2 are DFQATT and SNEGSKA (reference sequence). Trimming removed 3 bases at V and 3 bases at J, with 9 bases between. This CDR3 comprises 13 residues. This CDR3 reads CSASVLVYNEQFF. The CDR3 bases are TGCAGTGCTAGTGTTCTGGTCTACAATGAGCAGTTCTTC.

The rearrangement joins TRBV19 to TRBJ1-4; D uncertain. This CDR3 spans 11 amino acids. CDR1 and CDR2 (germline): LNHDA, SQIVND (reference sequence). Trimming took 5 bases from V and 7 from J, leaving 5 bases between them. The CDR3 DNA is TGTGCCAGTAGTTCGAGTGAAAAACTGTTTTTT. The encoded protein is CASSSSEKLFF.

The table lists this clone with many counts. V gene TRBV12-5 combines with J gene TRBJ2-3; D may be TRBD2 (6 bases). The CDR3 has 14 residues. Germline V gene sequence: CDR1 LGHNT, CDR2 FRNRAP. Trimming removed 7 bases at V and 0 bases at J, with 11 bases between. CDR3 DNA sequence: TGTGCTAGTGCACGGGACTTAAGCACAGATACGCAGTATTTT. Residues: CASARDLSTDTQYF.

This clone turned up a few times. This may arise from a read error, as a much more abundant clone is one base away. This sample also contains other DNA sequences that code for the same CDR3. V and J are TRBV29-1 and TRBJ2-1, with TRBD2 matching over 15 bases. There are 13 residues in the CDR3. CDR1 and CDR2 from the germline V gene are SQVTM and ANQGSEA. The CDR3 protein is CSGGLAGGTEQFF. CDR3 coding DNA: TGCAGTGGGGGACTAGCGGGAGGTACTGAACAGTTCTTC.

This clone has ten or more counts. The chain employs TRBV7-3 and TRBJ2-7, with 7 bases lining up with TRBD2. V was clipped by 2 bases and J by 6 bases; unmatched bases: 10. Germline lookup yields CDR1 SGHTA and CDR2 FQGTGA. CDR3 length equals 15 residues. The DNA of the CDR3 is TGTGCCAGCAGCTTATCGGGAGGATGGTTGGGCGAGCAGTACTTC. Translation gives CASSLSGGWLGEQYF.

On this clone: Here the CDR3 omits its conserved ending phenylalanine or tryptophan, so a read error is the likely source. The V gene is TRBV7-8, the J gene TRBJ1-5; TRBD1 matches 7 bases. The junction had 8 bases not matched to a gene; V was cut back by 2 bases and J by 7 bases. Germline lookup yields CDR1 SGHVS and CDR2 FQNEAQ. This CDR3 is built from 15 residues. CDR3: CASSLSGQVGQPQHS. The CDR3 region has the DNA TGTGCCAGCAGCTTATCAGGACAGGTAGGCCAGCCCCAGCATTCT.

The chain links TRBV12-3 or TRBV12-4 to TRBJ2-7, with D possibly matching TRBD1 (6 bases). V lost 3 bases and J 5 bases, leaving 20 bases between the germline ends. This CDR3 is built from 16 residues. The CDR3 DNA reads TGTGCCAGCAGTTTCCCAAGCCTGGACAGTCCCCACGAGCAGTACTTC. Translating it yields CASSFPSLDSPHEQYF.

This clone was found many times. V and J are TRBV2 and TRBJ1-1; D is unresolved. This CDR3 contains 13 residues. Trimming removed 6 bases at V and 1 base at J, with 9 bases between. Germline CDR1 SNHLY, CDR2 FYNNEI. CDR3 coding DNA: TGTGCCAGCAGAGCCTACACGAACACTGAAGCTTTCTTT. This codes for CASRAYTNTEAFF.

This clone was recorded at least ten times. CDR3 in DNA: TGTGCCAGCAGTCGTGGACAGACGAACACCGGGGAGCTGTTTTTT. This sequence encodes CASSRGQTNTGELFF. The V gene is TRBV3-1, the J gene TRBJ2-2; D possibly corresponds to TRBD1 (6 bases). This CDR3 spans 15 amino acids. V gave up 6 bases and J gave up 0 bases, with 11 bases separating them. The V gene's germline CDR1 is LGHDT and CDR2 YNNKEL (reference sequence).

This clone was counted ten times or more. The V gene is TRBV5-6, the J gene TRBJ2-3; maybe TRBD1 (5 bases). Germline V gives CDR1 SGHDT, CDR2 YYEEEE. Trimming pared 3 bases from V and 5 bases from J, leaving 13 bases between. This CDR3 region has 14 residues. Written as DNA, the CDR3 is TGTGCCAGCAGCTCCTACGACCAGGGAGATACGCAGTATTTT. Translation gives CASSSYDQGDTQYF.

This clone came up a few times. The chain recombines TRBV29-1 with TRBJ2-7; 7 positions agree with TRBD1. Germline loops: CDR1 SQVTM, CDR2 ANQGSEA. Trimming took 5 bases from V and 3 from J; bases not matched to a gene: 4. This CDR3 comprises 12 residues. CDR3 sequence reads: CSVTGQHYEQYF. DNA for the CDR3: TGCAGCGTTACGGGACAGCACTACGAGCAGTACTTC.

V and J are TRBV6-1 and TRBJ2-7, with 7 bases fitting TRBD1. V dropped 5 bases and J dropped 3; count of bases not matched to a gene: 7. Germline-derived CDR1 and CDR2 are MNHNS and SASEGT. The CDR3 contains 14 residues. This CDR3 is CASSPGTALYEQYF. The CDR3, as DNA: TGTGCCAGCAGTCCAGGGACAGCACTCTACGAGCAGTACTTC.

This clone is a singleton in its sample. This chain uses TRBV18 with TRBJ2-1; no clear D gene. Per the germline V gene, CDR1 is KGHSH and CDR2 is LQKENI. The length of the CDR3 is 12 residues. Trimming cost V 3 bases and J 8 bases, with 8 bases left between them. CDR3 sequence reads: CASSPLSDEQFF. CDR3 sequence (DNA): TGTGCCAGCTCACCGCTGAGTGATGAGCAGTTCTTC.

At least ten counts were recorded for this clone. The chain uses TRBV9 and TRBJ1-1; the match to TRBD1 covers 7 bases. Trimming took 5 bases from V and 1 from J; bases not matched to a gene: 17. The CDR3 has 18 residues. The germline V gene encodes CDR1 SGDLS and CDR2 YYNGEE. The CDR3 spells CASSHSTGRISGNTEAFF. The CDR3 DNA reads as TGTGCCAGCAGTCACTCGACAGGGCGAATATCGGGGAACACTGAAGCTTTCTTT. Combining the CDR3 with reference TRBV9 and TRBJ1-1 gives the whole variable domain DSGVTQTPKHLITATGQRVTLRCSPRSGDLSVYWYQQSLDQGLQFLIQYYNGEERAKGNILERFSAQQFPDLHSELNLSSLELGDSALYFCASSHSTGRISGNTEAFFGQGTRLTVV.

The sample holds many counts of this clone. This chain uses TRBV28 with TRBJ2-1; the match to TRBD2 covers 10 bases. This CDR3 contains 17 residues. J gave up 6 bases and V 3 bases, and 11 bases lay outside the gene matches. Germline V gene lookup returns CDR1 MDHEN and CDR2 SYDVKM. CDR3 amino acids: CASSFLAGVRGANEQFF. CDR3 sequence (DNA): TGTGCCAGCAGTTTTCTAGCGGGAGTTAGAGGCGCCAATGAGCAGTTCTTC.